This T cell receptor beta chain was recorded in a study of T-cell memory formation after mild COVID-19. MiXCR, applied by TCRdb to the 5' RACE reads, yields one record per CDR3 protein. The sample has 100,000 to 150,000 distinct CDR3 sequences; around 15% are singletons. Germline V gene sequence: CDR1 ENHRY, CDR2 SYGVKD. This CDR3 contains 15 residues. Unmatched junction bases numbered 12, after V lost 10 bases and J lost 5 bases. Sequencing was performed on PBMCs or a T cell subset sorted from them (not recorded which). The sequence derives from a man aged 18 to 35 who had mild COVID-19 (a few samples of this study predate the infection). Cell type and time point are not known. The chain employs TRBV10-3 and TRBJ2-1; the match to TRBD2 covers 9 bases. CDR3: CATGPLAGNNNEQFF. CDR3 nucleotides: TGTGCCACCGGCCCGCTAGCGGGGAACAACAATGAGCAGTTCTTC.